These T cell receptor beta chains were read from a single sample in a study of CD8 T cells in ankylosing spondylitis. TCRdb re-called the 5' RACE reads with MiXCR, one entry per CDR3 protein. The sample lists a few hundred thousand distinct CDR3 sequences, around 24% occurring once. The specimen sequenced was blood, either unsorted or a sorted T cell fraction (not recorded which). The receptor source for this set is a male donor with ankylosing spondylitis. Both conserved end residues are part of each CDR3. The D gene is left open where the match is weak. Clone size is given for some rows only: seen once, a few or many times, or a class if the clone is expanded.

CASSVTSGSGEQYF | TGTGCCAGCAGTGTGACTAGCGGGAGCGGCGAGCAGTACTTC | NA | TRBD2 | TRBJ2-7 | TRBV6-1
CASSPGLVADTQYF | TGCGCCAGCAGCCCAGGACTAGTGGCAGATACGCAGTATTTT | NA | TRBD2 | TRBJ2-3 | TRBV4-1
CSARASGATYSYNEQFF | TGCAGTGCGCGGGCTAGCGGGGCGACATACTCCTACAATGAGCAGTTCTTC | NA | TRBD2 | TRBJ2-1 | TRBV20-1
CSALPGRNTDTQYF | TGCAGTGCCCTCCCCGGGAGGAACACAGATACGCAGTATTTT | few | TRBD2 | TRBJ2-3 | TRBV20-1
CASSPRDTGELFF | TGTGCCAGCAGCCCCCGCGACACCGGGGAGCTGTTTTTT | NA | NA | TRBJ2-2 | TRBV4-2
CASSAVGYGYTF | TGTGCCAGCAGTGCCGTGGGCTATGGCTACACCTTC | NA | NA | TRBJ1-2 | TRBV6-1
CASSLSQNTEAFF | TGCGCCAGCAGCTTGAGTCAGAACACTGAAGCTTTCTTT | many | NA | TRBJ1-1 | TRBV5-1
CASGLRPVLAGDLAKNIQYF | TGTGCTAGTGGTTTGCGCCCTGTCCTAGCGGGAGACCTAGCCAAAAACATTCAGTACTTC | few | TRBD2 | TRBJ2-4 | TRBV12-5
CATGGGNTEAFF | TGTGCCACCGGCGGCGGAAACACTGAAGCTTTCTTT | NA | NA | TRBJ1-1 | TRBV10-3
CSARVSSYEQYF | TGCAGTGCTAGAGTGAGCTCCTACGAGCAGTACTTC | NA | NA | TRBJ2-7 | TRBV20-1
CASSHLGQGSYEQYF | TGCGCCAGCAGCCACCTGGGACAGGGGAGTTACGAGCAGTACTTC | NA | TRBD1 | TRBJ2-7 | TRBV4-1
CASSFGTGTGELFF | TGTGCCAGCAGTTTCGGCACAGGGACCGGGGAGCTGTTTTTT | few | NA | TRBJ2-2 | TRBV28
CSVSGTGRSEAFF | TGCAGCGTTAGCGGGACAGGGAGGTCTGAAGCTTTCTTT | NA | TRBD1 | TRBJ1-1 | TRBV29-1
CASSWTRGNTGELFF | TGTGCCAGCAGCTGGACTAGGGGAAACACCGGGGAGCTGTTTTTT | few | TRBD2 | TRBJ2-2 | TRBV7-2
CASSQTRGTGGEQYF | TGCGCCAGCAGCCAAACGAGGGGCACAGGGGGGGAGCAGTACTTC | few | TRBD1 | TRBJ2-7 | TRBV4-3
CSAILRGSLAGSEQYF | TGCAGTGCTATACTCCGGGGTTCGCTAGCGGGAAGCGAGCAGTACTTC | once | TRBD2 | TRBJ2-7 | TRBV20-1
CSVVAGGTGELFF | TGCAGCGTTGTTGCGGGAGGCACCGGGGAGCTGTTTTTT | NA | TRBD2 | TRBJ2-2 | TRBV29-1
CASSSGLARDTQYF | TGTGCCAGCAGCTCAGGCCTAGCGAGAGATACGCAGTATTTT | few | NA | TRBJ2-3 | TRBV7-3
CASSVAPLAAQETQYF | TGTGCCAGCAGCGTAGCCCCACTAGCGGCCCAAGAGACCCAGTACTTC | NA | TRBD2 | TRBJ2-5 | TRBV9
CSVVRRLAGSVSIQYF | TGCAGCGTTGTCCGACGACTAGCGGGATCGGTTAGCATTCAGTACTTC | few | TRBD2 | TRBJ2-4 | TRBV29-1
CASSLAGQSSLSSYEQYF | TGCGCCAGCAGCTTGGCGGGACAGAGCAGCCTAAGCTCCTACGAGCAGTACTTC | NA | TRBD1 | TRBJ2-7 | TRBV5-1
CSATLSPGEDTQYF | TGCAGCGCTACGTTATCGCCTGGGGAAGATACGCAGTATTTT | NA | NA | TRBJ2-3 | TRBV29-1
CSARVGIKEGNTEAFF | TGCAGTGCTAGAGTGGGGATTAAGGAGGGTAACACTGAAGCTTTCTTT | NA | NA | TRBJ1-1 | TRBV20-1
CSVCPYVTCYEQYF | TGCAGCGTTTGCCCCTATGTCACTTGCTACGAGCAGTACTTC | NA | NA | TRBJ2-7 | TRBV29-1
CASSYSWGANTGELFF | TGTGCCAGCAGTTACTCGTGGGGCGCGAACACCGGGGAGCTGTTTTTT | NA | NA | TRBJ2-2 | TRBV6-5
CAIQGLGQETQYF | TGTGCCATACAGGGACTAGGACAAGAGACCCAGTACTTC | few | TRBD2 | TRBJ2-5 | TRBV10-3
CASSWDGYQETQYF | TGTGCCAGCAGTTGGGACGGATACCAAGAGACCCAGTACTTC | few | NA | TRBJ2-5 | TRBV27
CAISESLAGSSDTQYF | TGTGCCATCAGTGAGTCGCTAGCGGGATCTTCAGATACGCAGTATTTT | NA | TRBD2 | TRBJ2-3 | TRBV10-3
CSVGRQGGQETQYF | TGCAGCGTAGGCCGACAGGGTGGACAAGAGACCCAGTACTTC | few | TRBD1 | TRBJ2-5 | TRBV29-1
CASRATSGRKETQYF | TGTGCCAGCAGGGCGACTAGCGGGAGAAAAGAGACCCAGTACTTC | NA | TRBD2 | TRBJ2-5 | TRBV7-8
CASSLTGAYNEQFF | TGCGCCAGCAGCTTGACGGGAGCATACAATGAGCAGTTCTTC | NA | NA | TRBJ2-1 | TRBV5-1
CASSFGQGQPQHF | TGTGCCAGCAGTTTCGGGCAGGGTCAGCCCCAGCATTTT | many | NA | TRBJ1-5 | TRBV12-3/TRBV12-4
CASSLRSGITYEQYF | TGTGCCAGCAGTTTAAGGTCGGGGATCACCTACGAGCAGTACTTC | NA | NA | TRBJ2-7 | TRBV12-3/TRBV12-4
CASSLESGGTYNEQFF | TGCGCCAGCAGCTTGGAGTCTGGCGGGACGTACAATGAGCAGTTCTTC | few | NA | TRBJ2-1 | TRBV5-1
CASARDLGNQPQHF | TGCGCCAGCGCCAGGGACCTGGGCAATCAGCCCCAGCATTTT | NA | NA | TRBJ1-5 | TRBV5-1
CASSLGPTTGAETQYF | TGTGCCAGCAGCTTAGGACCCACCACGGGAGCGGAGACCCAGTACTTC | NA | NA | TRBJ2-5 | TRBV11-3